This TCR beta chain was identified in a study of vaccination and CD4 T cells after COVID-19. Sequence data for DNA of cultured CD4+ T cells were generated by the Oncomine TCR Beta short-read assay. From the PCR reads, TCRdb called clonotypes with MiXCR, one entry per CDR3 protein. The table records roughly 17,000 distinct CDR3 sequences, 44% of them present only once. Germline V gene lookup returns CDR1 SGHRS and CDR2 YFSETQ. This CDR3 has 14 residues. V shed 3 bases and J shed 1 base, with 10 bases lying between them. The treatment was: approximately 9-day PBMC culture with coronavirus spike peptide pools or control peptides (ViraFEST assay). In its sample, this clonotype was seen a few times. Its target is not known.

The source was CD4+ T cells from blood, cultured in vitro, collected after SARS-CoV-2 vaccination. The chain joins TRBV5-1 to TRBJ1-1; perhaps TRBD1 as D (5 bases). This TCR derives from a human donor who had recovered from COVID-19. CDR3: CASSYGTENTEAFF. Here the CDR3 DNA reads TGCGCCAGCAGCTACGGGACGGAGAACACTGAAGCTTTCTTT.